The 30 T cell receptor beta chains below all came from one sample that was sequenced in a study of shared T cell receptors in the human thymus. Sequencing was performed with immunoSEQ multiplex PCR; in TCRdb, only in-frame clones are kept and a portion is missing. The repertoire holds hundreds of thousands of clones, with 70% to 90% as singletons. The same specimen was also included in a second study, on human thymus T cells.

The sample taken for sequencing was thymocytes. These receptors originate from a boy less than two years old with a congenital heart defect.

The chain recombines TRBV2 with TRBJ1-2, with TRBD1 matching 8 bases. The V and J ends lost 4 bases and 3 bases, in that order; junction bases with no gene match: 13. The CDR3 spans 17 residues. In germline, CDR1 is SNHLY, CDR2 FYNNEI. The CDR3 spells CASSGGETGVPYYGYTF. DNA for the CDR3: TGTGCCAGCAGTGGAGGGGAGACAGGGGTCCCTTACTATGGCTACACCTTC. Full variable domain (remainder filled in from reference TRBV2 and TRBJ1-2): EPEVTQTPSHQVTQMGQEVILRCVPISNHLYFYWYRQILGQKVEFLVSFYNNEISEKSEIFDDQFSVERPDGSNFTLKIRSTKLEDSAMYFCASSGGETGVPYYGYTFGSGTRLTVV.

The V gene is TRBV5-4, the J gene TRBJ1-2; 9 bases are shared with TRBD1. Germline CDR1 reads SGHNT; CDR2 reads YYREEE (reference sequence). V lost 4 bases, J lost 2 bases, and 21 bases stayed unmatched. This CDR3 is built from 20 residues. The chain's CDR3 is CASSEYRDRVWGGTNYGYTF. DNA of the CDR3: TGTGCCAGCAGCGAATACCGGGACAGGGTGTGGGGGGGAACGAACTATGGCTACACCTTC.

The chain employs TRBV5-1 and TRBJ2-3, with 10 bases fitting TRBD2. J was trimmed by 2 bases and V by 1 base; bases with no gene match: 4. The CDR3 has 16 amino acids. From germline, CDR1 is SGHRS and CDR2 YFSETQ. Here the CDR3 reads CASSLCSGGPTDTQYF. CDR3 DNA sequence: TGCGCCAGCAGCTTGTGTAGCGGGGGGCCCACAGATACGCAGTATTTT.

This sequence joins TRBV7-6 and TRBJ2-7, with no clear D. This CDR3 comprises 13 residues. CDR1 and CDR2 from the germline V gene are SGHVS and FNYEAQ. V lost 1 base to trimming and J lost 2 bases, with 6 bases between them. CDR3 amino acids: CASSLDSPYEQYF. The CDR3 DNA sequence: TGTGCCAGCAGCTTAGACAGTCCCTACGAGCAGTACTTC.

Written as DNA, the CDR3 is TGTGCCAGCAGTTTAAATTGGGACAGGGAGGACACTGAAGCTTTCTTT. It yields the protein CASSLNWDREDTEAFF. V is TRBV27 and J is TRBJ1-1, with 9 bases lining up with TRBD1. V was clipped by 2 bases and J by 3 bases; unmatched bases: 7. The germline V gene has CDR1 MNHEY and CDR2 SMNVEV (reference sequence). The CDR3 spans 16 residues.

This clone was seen only a few times. V gene TRBV5-6 combines with J gene TRBJ2-1; 16 bases match TRBD2. The CDR3 loop spans 17 amino acids. The germline gives CDR1 SGHDT, CDR2 YYEEEE. With 4 bases clipped from V and 6 bases from J, the junction kept 7 bases outside the gene matches. The CDR3 DNA reads TGTGCCAGCAGCCAACCGGGACTAGCGGGAGGGCCCAATGAGCAGTTCTTC. Translation: CASSQPGLAGGPNEQFF.

The rearrangement uses TRBV18 and TRBJ2-7, with TRBD1 matching 8 bases. CDR1 and CDR2 (germline): KGHSH, LQKENI. This CDR3 contains 16 residues. V lost 2 bases, J lost 4 bases, and 10 bases stayed unmatched. DNA for the CDR3: TGTGCCAGCTCACCAGTGACAGGGGTAATTTTGTACGAGCAGTACTTC. Residues: CASSPVTGVILYEQYF.

This rearrangement joins TRBV11-3 to TRBJ2-7, with 8 bases fitting TRBD1. With V trimmed by 0 bases and J by 5 bases, 9 bases remained unmatched. Germline V gene data show CDR1 as SGHNT and CDR2 as YENEEA. This CDR3 contains 16 residues. CDR3 loop: CASSLDEGTGYHEQYF. For the CDR3, the DNA is TGTGCCAGCAGCTTAGATGAGGGGACAGGTTATCACGAGCAGTACTTC.

This chain connects TRBV11-2 to TRBJ2-7; TRBD1 might be the D (5 bases). In germline, CDR1 is SGHAT, CDR2 FQNNGV. This CDR3 comprises 14 residues. Trimming pared 4 bases from V and 4 bases from J, leaving 14 bases between. The DNA of the CDR3 is TGTGCCAGCAGCTCCAGGGTAATGGGATACGAGCAGTACTTC. It codes for CASSSRVMGYEQYF.

The chain employs TRBV5-6 and TRBJ1-2; D gene unclear. Per germline, CDR1 SGHDT and CDR2 YYEEEE. CDR3 size: 12 residues. The V gene lost 4 bases and the J gene lost 5 bases, with 9 bases spanning the gap. This CDR3 reads CASSQESYGYTF. CDR3 nucleotide sequence: TGTGCCAGCAGCCAAGAGAGTTATGGCTACACCTTC.

The chain recombines TRBV28 with TRBJ2-3, with a possible D match to TRBD2 (7 bases). The CDR3 totals 14 residues. The germline V gene has CDR1 MDHEN and CDR2 SYDVKM. V was cut by 3 bases and J by 3 bases, with 10 bases left in between. This CDR3 reads CASSLGGATDTQYF. In DNA form, the CDR3 reads TGTGCCAGCAGTTTGGGGGGGGCTACAGATACGCAGTATTTT.

The rearrangement joins TRBV27 to TRBJ1-4; 7 bases align to TRBD1. Per the germline V gene, CDR1 is MNHEY and CDR2 is SMNVEV (reference sequence). The CDR3 has 14 residues. V shed 5 bases, J shed 3 bases, and the junction held 3 bases outside the gene matches. CDR3 bases: TGTGCCAGCAGTCCCGGGACAGCTAATGAAAAACTGTTTTTT. This encodes CASSPGTANEKLFF.

J is TRBJ1-2 and V is TRBV27; 10 bases line up with TRBD1. V lost 5 bases, J lost 4 bases, and 7 bases stayed unmatched. The CDR3 totals 15 residues. Per germline, CDR1 MNHEY and CDR2 SMNVEV (reference sequence). Here the CDR3 reads CASSTRTGGPYGYTF. In DNA form, the CDR3 reads TGTGCCAGCAGTACCCGGACAGGGGGACCCTATGGCTACACCTTC.

This chain connects TRBV12-5 to TRBJ1-1; D remains unclear. The CDR3 covers 14 residues. The germline V gene encodes CDR1 LGHNT and CDR2 FRNRAP. V was clipped by 0 bases and J by 3 bases, with 8 bases between them. The CDR3 nucleotides read TGTGCTAGTGGTTTGGTAACCGGGGACACTGAAGCTTTCTTT. It translates to CASGLVTGDTEAFF.

The rearrangement uses TRBV10-1 and TRBJ2-3, with 12 positions matching TRBD2. The CDR3 runs 19 residues. CDR1 WNHNN and CDR2 SYGVQD come from the germline V gene (reference sequence). Trimming took 1 base from V and 1 from J; bases not matched to a gene: 9. CDR3 residues: CASSEFETSGRVGTDTQYF. Here the CDR3 DNA reads TGCGCCAGCAGTGAGTTCGAGACTAGCGGGAGAGTGGGCACAGATACGCAGTATTTT.

This sequence joins TRBV6-1 and TRBJ2-1; 16 bases are shared with TRBD2. V gave up 4 bases and J gave up 7 bases; unmatched junction bases: 16. This CDR3 has 20 amino acids. The germline V gene has CDR1 MNHNS and CDR2 SASEGT. The CDR3 DNA reads TGTGCCAGCAGTGGCTTTTCCGGGACTAGCGGGAGGGTCGTGGGGAATGAGCAGTTCTTC. Translated, it gives CASSGFSGTSGRVVGNEQFF.

The V call is TRBV30, the J call TRBJ2-7; TRBD1 is a possible D gene (6 bases). The CDR3 runs to 15 residues. V shed 4 bases and J shed 2 bases, with 18 bases lying between them. Germline loops: CDR1 GTSNPN, CDR2 SVGIG (reference sequence). The CDR3 nucleotides are TGTGCCTGGATACCCACAGGGCCGGGAACCTACGAGCAGTACTTC. This encodes CAWIPTGPGTYEQYF.

The rearrangement links TRBV9 to TRBJ2-7, with TRBD2 as a possible D gene (6 bases). Germline V gene sequence: CDR1 SGDLS, CDR2 YYNGEE. There are 13 residues in the CDR3. V lost 0 bases, J lost 3 bases, and 7 bases lay in between. The CDR3 DNA follows: TGTGCCAGCAGCGTAGGACTAGACTACGAGCAGTACTTC. It codes for CASSVGLDYEQYF.

The CDR3 here is CASGPPTGHSYEQYF. The DNA for the CDR3 is TGTGCTAGTGGCCCCCCCACAGGACACTCCTACGAGCAGTACTTC. The V and J genes are TRBV12-5 and TRBJ2-7; possibly TRBD1 for D (5 bases). V gave up 6 bases and J gave up 0 bases, with 15 bases separating them. Germline CDR1 and CDR2: LGHNT and FRNRAP. The CDR3 runs to 15 residues.

This rearrangement joins TRBV18 to TRBJ2-4; TRBD2 aligns across 7 bases. Germline V lookup: CDR1 KGHSH, CDR2 LQKENI. The junction had 8 bases not matched to a gene; V was cut back by 3 bases and J by 6 bases. The CDR3 totals 15 residues. CDR3 sequence (DNA): TGTGCCAGCTCACCGGGCGGGGGAGGGAGAAACATTCAGTACTTC. Its translation: CASSPGGGGRNIQYF.

This clone was observed a handful of times. The chain links TRBV4-2 to TRBJ1-2; 8 bases align to TRBD1. The CDR3 runs to 18 residues. Germline V CDR1 and CDR2: LGHNA, YNFKEQ. The V segment lost 1 base and the J segment 2 bases; nucleotides outside the gene matches: 12. This chain's CDR3 is CASSQVPVWDRRNYGYTF. The DNA of the CDR3 is TGTGCCAGCAGCCAAGTACCCGTCTGGGACAGGAGGAACTATGGCTACACCTTC.

The chain recombines TRBV11-2 with TRBJ2-7; TRBD1 agrees at 7 bases. The ends lost 4 bases at V and 4 bases at J; junction bases unmatched: 1. The CDR3 is 12 residues long. CDR1 and CDR2 (germline): SGHAT, FQNNGV. CDR3 sequence reads: CASSWDRYEQYF. The CDR3, as DNA: TGTGCCAGCAGCTGGGACAGATACGAGCAGTACTTC.

The V gene is TRBV10-3, the J gene TRBJ2-7; 7 positions match TRBD1. V shed 4 bases and J 3 bases; nucleotides not matched to a gene: 24. This CDR3 is 20 amino acids long. The germline CDR1 and CDR2 sequences are ENHRY and SYGVKD. The CDR3 DNA reads as TGTGCCATCAGTGTTGAGATCCCAGCCCCCGAAAGGGGGCAACACTACGAGCAGTACTTC. This codes for CAISVEIPAPERGQHYEQYF.

The chain has TRBV7-2 and TRBJ2-4; TRBD2 agrees at 7 bases. Germline V CDR1 and CDR2: SGHTA, FQGNSA. J gave up 0 bases and V 5 bases, and 4 bases lay outside the gene matches. The CDR3 runs to 15 residues. The CDR3 loop reads CASSVERGAKNIQYF. CDR3 bases: TGTGCCAGCAGCGTTGAGCGGGGAGCCAAAAACATTCAGTACTTC.

V and J are TRBV6-5 and TRBJ1-5; the D gene is possibly TRBD1 (5 bases). Germline-derived CDR1 and CDR2 are MNHEY and SVGAGI. The CDR3 has 16 residues. Trimming left V 0 bases short and J 2 bases short, with 11 bases between. CDR3 loop: CASSYSAGGGNQPQHF. The DNA of the CDR3 is TGTGCCAGCAGTTACTCAGCCGGAGGGGGCAATCAGCCCCAGCATTTT.

This chain joins TRBV10-2 and TRBJ1-3; D gene ambiguous. CDR1 is WSHSY and CDR2 is SAAADI in the germline V gene. Deletions cut 6 bases from V and 0 bases from J, with 15 bases between. There are 16 residues in the CDR3. CDR3 nucleotide sequence: TGCGCCAGCAGGAGGGCCGGGATCAACTCTGGAAACACCATATATTTT. This translates into CASRRAGINSGNTIYF.

The J gene is TRBJ1-1, the V gene TRBV15; TRBD1 agrees at 7 bases. The germline V gene has CDR1 LNHNV and CDR2 YYDKDF (reference sequence). The CDR3 runs to 15 residues. V gave up 3 bases and J gave up 5 bases; unmatched junction bases: 9. The DNA for the CDR3 is TGTGCCACCAGCAGGCCAGGGGGGAGAGGTACTGAAGCTTTCTTT. Residues: CATSRPGGRGTEAFF.

This clone has only one observation. The V and J genes are TRBV29-1 and TRBJ1-1, with unresolved D. Germline CDR1 and CDR2: SQVTM and ANQGSEA. CDR3 length equals 13 residues. Trimming pared 7 bases from V and 0 bases from J, leaving 12 bases between. The CDR3 spells CSARRSLNTEAFF. The CDR3 nucleotides are TGCAGCGCCCGGCGGAGCCTGAACACTGAAGCTTTCTTT.

The chain's CDR3 is CSVEGGGYGYTF. The CDR3 DNA reads TGCAGCGTTGAGGGGGGGGGCTATGGCTACACCTTC. This chain uses TRBV29-1 with TRBJ1-2; TRBD1 might be the D (5 bases). The germline gives CDR1 SQVTM, CDR2 ANQGSEA. Trimming pared 3 bases from V and 4 bases from J, leaving 9 bases between. The length of the CDR3 is 12 residues.

V and J are TRBV6-6 and TRBJ2-3, with TRBD2 as a possible D gene (6 bases). In germline, CDR1 is MNHNY, CDR2 SVGAGI (reference sequence). There are 13 residues in the CDR3. Trimming stripped 11 bases from V and 1 base from J, with 13 bases between. The CDR3 nucleotides are TGTGCCGGGAAGGGCGGGGGCACAGATACGCAGTATTTT. Translating it yields CAGKGGGTDTQYF.